This T cell receptor beta chain appears in the sequencing data of a study of shared clonotypes between healthy human individuals. Naive CD8 cells were CD45RO-negative, positively selected for CCR7, excluding terminally differentiated effector memory CD45RA+ cells. Running of the assay took place at deep level. Measured with immunoSEQ multiplex PCR; TCRdb has only the in-frame clones, and not every one. Altogether 1.5 million to 2.5 million clones are present, approximately 94% being singletons, with the ten largest covering 1% to 1.5%. Study-wide results and caveats: The expectation was that sequencing depth would affect clonotype sharing among donors. Across subsets, estimated richness was generally greater for naive than for memory populations.

As to this clone: The antigen remains undetermined.

The sample taken for sequencing was naive CD8+ T cells sorted from blood. This TCR derives from a man aged 18 to 30 in good health.

DNA for the CDR3: TGTGCCAGCAGCAGATACCGGGACGTGGGCACAGATACGCAGTATTTT. Residues: CASSRYRDVGTDTQYF. V gene TRBV7-9 combines with J gene TRBJ2-3; D may correspond to TRBD1 or TRBD2 (5 bases each). The length of the CDR3 is 16 residues. Per germline, CDR1 SEHNR and CDR2 FQNEAQ (reference sequence). Trimming pared 5 bases from V and 1 base from J, leaving 16 bases between.